The 3 T cell receptor beta chains given below trace back to one sample, sequenced in a study of cytomegalovirus exposure and HLA in healthy donors. Use of 60 Vbeta and 13 Jbeta primers characterized the PCR. Method: immunoSEQ multiplex PCR; TCRdb's copy keeps in-frame clones and lacks some. The data contain 80,000 to 100,000 clones, roughly 64% of them singletons. Source material: PBMCs. The receptors derive from a woman in her 40s in good health and CMV-seropositive.

The chain joins TRBV2 to TRBJ2-7; 8 bases agree with TRBD1. The CDR3 spans 13 residues. Germline CDR1 and CDR2: SNHLY and FYNNEI. J gave up 6 bases and V 3 bases, and 4 bases lay outside the gene matches. CDR3 amino acids: CASSEDRVREQYF. As DNA, the CDR3 is TGTGCCAGCAGTGAGGACAGGGTTCGCGAGCAGTACTTC.

This clone was picked up a small number of times. The chain links TRBV4-3 to TRBJ2-7, with TRBD1 matching over 8 bases. J was trimmed by 2 bases and V by 1 base; bases with no gene match: 7. Germline values: CDR1 LGHNA, CDR2 YSLEER. The CDR3 has 16 amino acids. CDR3 sequence: CASSQVRGDRPYEQYF. The CDR3 DNA reads TGCGCCAGCAGCCAAGTGAGAGGGGACAGGCCCTACGAGCAGTACTTC.

The genes are TRBV5-1 and TRBJ2-1, with 13 positions matching TRBD2. Germline V CDR1 and CDR2: SGHRS, YFSETQ. This CDR3 is 16 amino acids long. J gave up 8 bases and V 2 bases, and 7 bases lay outside the gene matches. This CDR3 reads CASSFGLAGALDEQFF. In DNA form, the CDR3 reads TGCGCCAGCAGCTTCGGACTAGCGGGAGCTCTGGATGAGCAGTTCTTC.